Listed below are T cell receptor beta chains from one sample, sequenced in a study of blood T cell repertoires in COVID-19. Sequencing used immunoSEQ multiplex PCR; TCRdb keeps in-frame clones, though not all of them. The table records a few hundred thousand clones, about 86% of them present only once. Source material: PBMCs or T cells enriched from blood (not recorded which). These TCRs come from a woman in her 40s with acute COVID-19. CDR3s include the opening cysteine and the closing phenylalanine or tryptophan. D genes are given only for firm matches. For some rows the clone size is stated as once, few or many, or as a class when expanded; others skip it.

v_gene,j_gene,d_gene,abundance,CDR3aa,CDR3nt
TRBV27,TRBJ2-1,TRBD1,-,CASSLHRGTYNEQFF,TGTGCCAGCAGTTTACACAGGGGGACTTACAATGAGCAGTTCTTC
TRBV7-3,TRBJ2-6,-,-,CASSLISGAGANVLTF,TGTGCCAGCAGCTTAATCTCAGGGGCTGGGGCCAACGTCCTGACTTTC
TRBV5-1,TRBJ1-1,-,-,CASRPGGPLNTEAFF,TGCGCCAGCCGACCCGGGGGGCCATTGAACACTGAAGCTTTCTTT
TRBV6-5,TRBJ2-4,-,-,CASRIAHPAKNIQYF,TGTGCCAGCAGGATCGCACACCCAGCCAAAAACATTCAGTACTTC
TRBV18,TRBJ2-1,TRBD2,-,CASLNLAGGSYNEQFF,TGTGCCAGCCTGAATCTAGCGGGGGGCTCCTACAATGAGCAGTTCTTC
TRBV7-6,TRBJ1-2,-,once,CASSLFQGGVDGYTF,TGTGCCAGCAGCTTATTTCAAGGGGGAGTGGATGGCTACACCTTC
TRBV5-6,TRBJ2-1,TRBD1,-,CASSFGQGSYNEQFF,TGTGCCAGCAGCTTTGGACAGGGCTCCTACAATGAGCAGTTCTTC
TRBV6-2/TRBV6-3,TRBJ1-2,TRBD1,-,CASSSPPDRGFYGYTF,TGTGCCAGCAGTTCCCCGCCGGACAGGGGATTCTATGGCTACACCTTC
TRBV7-2,TRBJ2-2,-,-,CASSLVRDPGELFF,TGTGCCAGCAGCTTAGTCAGGGATCCCGGGGAGCTGTTTTTT
TRBV2,TRBJ1-5,-,-,CASRRDSNQPQHF,TGTGCCAGCCGGAGGGACTCCAATCAGCCCCAGCATTTT
TRBV12-3/TRBV12-4,TRBJ1-1,-,-,CASSLAGNTEAFF,TGTGCCAGCAGTTTGGCAGGGAACACTGAAGCTTTCTTT
TRBV9,TRBJ1-2,-,-,CASSFGGANNYGYTF,TGTGCCAGCAGCTTCGGGGGGGCGAATAACTATGGCTACACCTTC
TRBV4-1,TRBJ2-6,TRBD1,-,CASSQDRQGTLSGANVLTF,TGCGCCAGCAGCCAAGACCGACAGGGGACCCTCTCTGGGGCCAACGTCCTGACTTTC
TRBV7-9,TRBJ2-3,TRBD1,-,CASSLTDRAEGNTQYF,TGTGCCAGCAGCTTAACCGACAGGGCGGAAGGGAATACGCAGTATTTT
TRBV5-1,TRBJ1-3,TRBD1,-,CASSSRDREFGNTIYF,TGCGCCAGCAGCTCCCGGGACAGGGAGTTTGGAAACACCATATATTTT
TRBV19,TRBJ1-4,-,-,CASSDWIRGEKLFF,TGTGCCAGTAGTGATTGGATCAGGGGTGAAAAACTGTTTTTT
TRBV19,TRBJ1-4,-,-,CASTGATNEKLFF,TGTGCCAGCACAGGTGCAACTAATGAAAAACTGTTTTTT
TRBV19,TRBJ1-1,TRBD1,once,CASSITRGPVTEAFF,TGTGCCAGTAGTATAACCAGGGGGCCGGTGACTGAAGCTTTCTTT
TRBV21-1,TRBJ2-7,-,-,CASSKEEGPFSYEQYF,TGTGCCAGCAGCAAAGAGGAGGGACCTTTCTCCTACGAGCAGTACTTC
TRBV7-3,TRBJ2-1,TRBD2,-,CASSFGLAGGNEQFF,TGTGCCAGCAGCTTCGGACTAGCGGGGGGCAATGAGCAGTTCTTC
TRBV9,TRBJ1-1,-,-,CASSGSTEPYTEAFF,TGTGCCAGCAGCGGGTCGACAGAACCTTACACTGAAGCTTTCTTT
TRBV5-1,TRBJ1-2,TRBD1,-,CASRPLPGQTNYGYTF,TGCGCCAGCCGCCCCCTACCGGGACAGACTAACTATGGCTACACCTTC
TRBV7-6,TRBJ2-2,-,-,CASSLDVGPTGELFF,TGTGCCAGCAGCCTAGACGTGGGGCCCACCGGGGAGCTGTTTTTT
TRBV9,TRBJ1-2,-,-,CASSVDPSGGYTF,TGTGCCAGCAGCGTAGACCCCTCGGGTGGCTACACCTTC
TRBV18,TRBJ2-5,-,once,CASSPSQGVETQYF,TGTGCCAGCTCACCATCCCAGGGTGTGGAGACCCAGTACTTC
TRBV7-9,TRBJ1-6,TRBD1,-,CASSLGLRDRDNSPLHF,TGTGCCAGCAGCTTAGGTTTGCGGGACAGGGACAATTCACCCCTCCACTTT
TRBV19,TRBJ1-5,-,once,CASSSLARYSNQPQHF,TGTGCCAGTAGTTCCTTAGCGAGATATAGCAATCAGCCCCAGCATTTT
TRBV3-1/TRBV3-2,TRBJ1-5,-,-,CASSQDTGLNQPQHF,TGTGCCAGCAGCCAAGATACAGGGCTCAATCAGCCCCAGCATTTT
TRBV28,TRBJ2-1,TRBD2,-,CASSPLGLAGVNNEQFF,TGTGCCAGCAGTCCCTTGGGACTAGCGGGCGTAAACAATGAGCAGTTCTTC
TRBV6-5,TRBJ1-1,-,-,CASRQGPGTEAFF,TGTGCCAGCAGGCAGGGCCCAGGGACTGAAGCTTTCTTT
TRBV6-5,TRBJ1-2,-,-,CASSRGQNGYTF,TGTGCCAGCAGTCGCGGACAGAATGGCTACACCTTC
TRBV2,TRBJ2-7,TRBD1,-,CASRPNRDRINEQYF,TGTGCCAGCAGACCAAACCGGGACAGGATCAACGAGCAGTACTTC
TRBV9,TRBJ2-5,TRBD2,-,CASSKSGTSGRARETQYF,TGTGCCAGCAGCAAATCCGGGACTAGCGGGAGGGCCAGAGAGACCCAGTACTTC
TRBV28,TRBJ2-2,-,-,CASSSGQWRGGELFF,TGTGCCAGCAGTTCGGGACAGTGGCGGGGCGGGGAGCTGTTTTTT
TRBV28,TRBJ2-1,TRBD2,-,CASRAGGTSGRANEQFF,TGTGCCAGCAGAGCAGGCGGGACTAGCGGGAGGGCCAATGAGCAGTTCTTC